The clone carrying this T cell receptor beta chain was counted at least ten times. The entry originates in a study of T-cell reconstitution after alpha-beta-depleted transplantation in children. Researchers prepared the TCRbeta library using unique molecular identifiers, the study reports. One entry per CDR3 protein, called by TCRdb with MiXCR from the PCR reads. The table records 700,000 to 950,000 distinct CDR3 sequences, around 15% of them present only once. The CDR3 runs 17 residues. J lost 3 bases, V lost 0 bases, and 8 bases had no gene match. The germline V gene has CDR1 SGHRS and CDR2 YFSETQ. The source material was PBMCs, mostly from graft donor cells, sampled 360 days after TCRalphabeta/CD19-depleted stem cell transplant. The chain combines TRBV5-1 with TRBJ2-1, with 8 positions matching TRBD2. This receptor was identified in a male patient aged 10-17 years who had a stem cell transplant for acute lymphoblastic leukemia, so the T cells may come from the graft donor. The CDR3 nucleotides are TGCGCCAGCAGCTTGGGCCAGCGGGAGAACTTCTACAATGAGCAGTTCTTC. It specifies CASSLGQRENFYNEQFF.